A single sample is the source of the 8 T cell receptor beta chains below, sequenced in a study of blood T cell repertoires in COVID-19. Here immunoSEQ multiplex PCR was the method, and the copy in TCRdb shows in-frame clones only, minus some. The sample records about 82,000 clones, approximately 90% being singletons. Sample: PBMCs or T cells enriched from blood (not recorded which). The receptors stem from a woman aged 45-65 years with acute COVID-19.

The gene calls are TRBV6-4 and TRBJ1-2, with 12 bases matching TRBD1. This CDR3 has 17 amino acids. Losses at the gene ends were 5 bases for V and 2 bases for J; bases not matched to a gene: 9. Germline V gives CDR1 MRHNA, CDR2 SNTAGT. The CDR3 nucleotides are TGTGCCAGCAGTCCCACTTGGGGGACAGGGGGCAACTATGGCTACACCTTC. Translated: CASSPTWGTGGNYGYTF.

This chain uses TRBV24-1 with TRBJ2-1, with 8 nucleotides matching TRBD1. CDR3 length: 17 amino acids. CDR1 is KGHDR and CDR2 is SFDVKD in the germline V gene. V trimming: 12 bases; J trimming: 2 bases; junction bases outside the gene matches: 17. CDR3 sequence (DNA): TGTGCCTCATCCCCACCTTTGACAGGGGCCACCTACAATGAGCAGTTCTTC. Its translation is CASSPPLTGATYNEQFF.

The chain recombines TRBV6-6 with TRBJ2-7; TRBD1 matches 8 bases. Germline V gene lookup returns CDR1 MNHNY and CDR2 SVGAGI (reference sequence). V trimming: 5 bases; J trimming: 8 bases; junction bases outside the gene matches: 2. CDR3 length equals 11 residues. CDR3 DNA: TGTGCCAGCAGTCCAGGGGGCAAGCAGTACTTC. Its protein is CASSPGGKQYF.

The chain couples TRBV11-1 to TRBJ1-1, with 8 bases fitting TRBD1. The CDR3 length is 16 residues. V lost 1 base, J lost 6 bases, and 10 bases stayed unmatched. Germline assignment: CDR1 SGHAT and CDR2 FQDESV (reference sequence). Here the CDR3 reads CASSLGRTGRVAEAFF. The CDR3 DNA reads TGTGCCAGCAGCTTAGGCAGGACAGGGCGAGTGGCTGAAGCTTTCTTT.

This clone was detected once. This chain links TRBV3-1 (or the pseudogene TRBV3-2) with TRBJ2-3; possible D gene TRBD2, 6 bases. V shed 8 bases and J shed 2 bases, with 11 bases lying between them. The CDR3 length is 13 residues. Germline CDR1 is LGHDT and CDR2 is YNNKEL (reference sequence). Written as DNA, the CDR3 is TGTGCCAGCCATAGCGGAAACACAGATACGCAGTATTTT. Translation: CASHSGNTDTQYF.

The V gene is TRBV24-1, the J gene TRBJ1-2; no firm D call. The germline V gene has CDR1 KGHDR and CDR2 SFDVKD. V lost 4 bases to trimming and J lost 8 bases, with 13 bases between them. The CDR3 has 13 residues. CDR3 region: CATSDPGGNGYTF. CDR3 sequence (DNA): TGTGCCACCAGTGACCCCGGAGGGAACGGCTACACCTTC.

This rearrangement joins TRBV13 to TRBJ1-1; D is ambiguous. V dropped 6 bases and J dropped 1 base, with 9 bases sitting between them. CDR3 length equals 13 residues. Germline-derived CDR1 and CDR2 are PRHDT and FYEKMQ (reference sequence). As DNA, the CDR3 is TGTGCCAGCAGGTCCCAGGAGAACACTGAAGCTTTCTTT. Translation gives CASRSQENTEAFF.

V and J are TRBV6-5 and TRBJ1-2, with D possibly matching TRBD1 (6 bases). The CDR3 length is 13 residues. Germline CDR1 and CDR2: MNHEY and SVGAGI. V lost 11 bases, J lost 4 bases, and 17 bases lay in between. CDR3 sequence (DNA): TGTGCCGGACAAAACAGGGCCCCCTATGGCTACACCTTC. Encoded protein: CAGQNRAPYGYTF.